A single sample is the source of the 19 T cell receptor beta chains below, sequenced in a study of blood T cell repertoires in COVID-19. The method was immunoSEQ multiplex PCR; TCRdb's version includes in-frame clones alone and lacks a portion of them. Here the sample spans around 140,000 clones, about nine tenths being singletons. Sequenced material: peripheral blood. The receptor source for this set is a woman between 50 and 59 years old with acute or convalescent COVID-19.

This chain connects TRBV10-3 to TRBJ2-7; 8 nucleotides line up with TRBD1. The CDR3 consists of 12 residues. Germline assignment: CDR1 ENHRY and CDR2 SYGVKD. V was clipped by 10 bases and J by 5 bases; unmatched bases: 7. CDR3 bases: TGTGCCACGATGGAACAGGGGGACGAGCAGTACTTC. It translates to CATMEQGDEQYF.

This clone was seen once. The chain carries TRBV7-2 and TRBJ1-2, with a possible D match to TRBD1 (5 bases). The ends were cut back, 4 bases at V and 0 bases at J, with 12 bases in the middle. CDR3 length: 15 residues. The germline gives CDR1 SGHTA, CDR2 FQGNSA. The CDR3 sequence: CASSSPRGTNYGYTF. CDR3 bases: TGTGCCAGCAGCTCACCACGGGGGACTAACTATGGCTACACCTTC.

The chain combines TRBV24-1 with TRBJ2-5; 9 bases map to TRBD1. The CDR3 is made up of 16 amino acids. Trimming took 3 bases from V and 5 from J; bases not matched to a gene: 9. Per germline, CDR1 KGHDR and CDR2 SFDVKD. The CDR3 spells CATSDPRGQGRETQYF. The CDR3 region has the DNA TGTGCCACCAGTGATCCCAGAGGACAGGGGAGGGAGACCCAGTACTTC.

The chain combines TRBV19 with TRBJ2-3, with D possibly being TRBD1 (6 bases). The V and J ends lost 5 bases and 9 bases respectively, with 21 bases between them. The CDR3 extends over 15 amino acids. Per the germline V gene, CDR1 is LNHDA and CDR2 is SQIVND (reference sequence). This CDR3 is CASSADIGTFGTQYF. Written as DNA, the CDR3 is TGTGCCAGTAGTGCAGACATTGGGACATTCGGCACGCAGTATTTT.

This clone occurred once. This chain connects TRBV7-3 to TRBJ2-3; D remains ambiguous. The V gene lost 3 bases and the J gene lost 0 bases, with 10 bases spanning the gap. Germline CDR1 reads SGHTA; CDR2 reads FQGTGA. There are 15 residues in the CDR3. The chain's CDR3 is CASSLALPSTDTQYF. The CDR3 DNA reads as TGTGCCAGCAGCTTGGCCCTCCCAAGCACAGATACGCAGTATTTT.

This clone has only one observation. The chain couples TRBV24-1 to TRBJ2-2; TRBD1 matches 9 bases. This CDR3 comprises 15 residues. Germline lookup yields CDR1 KGHDR and CDR2 SFDVKD. With 3 bases clipped from V and 5 bases from J, the junction kept 3 bases outside the gene matches. The DNA for the CDR3 is TGTGCCACCAGTGATCTTGGACAGGGGACCGGGGAGCTGTTTTTT. This translates into CATSDLGQGTGELFF.

This chain joins TRBV3-1 (or the pseudogene TRBV3-2) and TRBJ1-2, with a weak D call TRBD1 (5 bases). The V end was cut by 3 bases, the J end by 6 bases, with 11 bases between. This CDR3 spans 13 amino acids. The germline V gene encodes CDR1 LGHDT and CDR2 YNNKEL (reference sequence). The CDR3 sequence: CASSQSGVHGYTF. As DNA, the CDR3 is TGTGCCAGCAGCCAGTCGGGGGTGCATGGCTACACCTTC.

The V call is TRBV4-1, the J call TRBJ1-5; no reliable D call. Germline V gene lookup returns CDR1 MGHRA and CDR2 YSYEKL. V was clipped by 3 bases and J by 11 bases, with 23 bases between them. The CDR3 totals 16 residues. The CDR3 loop is CASSQGPGFSIIAQHF. The CDR3 DNA reads as TGCGCCAGCAGCCAGGGTCCCGGGTTTTCAATCATAGCCCAGCATTTT.

This chain connects TRBV19 to TRBJ1-1, with D maybe TRBD1 (5 bases). The CDR3 contains 17 residues. CDR1 is LNHDA, CDR2 SQIVND, per germline (reference sequence). V was trimmed by 5 bases and J by 5 bases, leaving 24 bases between them. CDR3 bases: TGTGCCAGTAGTTTCCGGGGGGTGGTAAAAACGGGAACTGAAGCTTTCTTT. Its protein product is CASSFRGVVKTGTEAFF.

The chain couples TRBV5-8 to TRBJ1-2; possible D gene TRBD1, 5 bases. Germline V CDR1 and CDR2: SGHTS, YDEGEE. With 0 bases removed from V and 4 bases from J, the gap between germline ends came to 13 bases. The CDR3 has 15 residues. The CDR3 spells CASSLAGGPLYGYTF. The CDR3 nucleotides read TGTGCCAGCAGCTTGGCCGGGGGTCCCCTCTATGGCTACACCTTC. Looking up the rest from reference TRBV5-8 and TRBJ1-2 gives the full variable domain: EAGVTQSPTHLIKTRGQQATLRCSPISGHTSVYWYQQALGLGLQFLLWYDEGEERNRGNFPPRFSGRQFPNYSSELNVNALELEDSALYLCASSLAGGPLYGYTFGSGTRLTVV.

The J gene is TRBJ1-6, the V gene TRBV6-1, with a weak D call TRBD1 (6 bases). This CDR3 spans 20 amino acids. Trimming stripped 0 bases from V and 7 bases from J, with 25 bases between. In germline, CDR1 is MNHNS, CDR2 SASEGT. The CDR3, as DNA: TGTGCCAGCAGTGAAGCGCGGGGGGCAGGCAGGGGCCTAGGGAATTCACCCCTCCACTTT. As protein: CASSEARGAGRGLGNSPLHF.

The chain uses TRBV7-3 and TRBJ2-1, with 7 positions matching TRBD2. After removal of 4 bases from V and 2 bases from J, the junction contained 5 bases not matched to a gene. CDR1 and CDR2 from the germline V gene are SGHTA and FQGTGA. The CDR3 consists of 15 residues. Here the CDR3 reads CASSSGAGAYNEQFF. The DNA for the CDR3 is TGTGCCAGCAGCTCTGGGGCGGGGGCCTACAATGAGCAGTTCTTC.

The chain carries TRBV10-1 and TRBJ1-6, with 9 bases that match TRBD1. The V gene end was trimmed by 2 bases and the J gene end by 0 bases; junction bases not matched to a gene: 8. Germline V gives CDR1 WNHNN, CDR2 SYGVQD (reference sequence). The CDR3 covers 19 residues. The CDR3 DNA sequence: TGCGCCAGCAGTGAGAGGGACAGGGCGCTGAGCTCCTATAATTCACCCCTCCACTTT. Translation gives CASSERDRALSSYNSPLHF.

The rearrangement joins TRBV5-4 to TRBJ1-3; D unresolved. Germline CDR1 SGHNT, CDR2 YYREEE (reference sequence). Trimming shortened V by 2 bases and J by 3 bases, and 15 bases separated the two germline ends. The CDR3 is 16 amino acids. DNA for the CDR3: TGTGCCAGCAGCTTAAGAGGTGTGGATGGTGGAAACACCATATATTTT. Amino acid sequence: CASSLRGVDGGNTIYF.

This clone was seen more than once but under ten times. This chain links TRBV7-9 with TRBJ1-5, with D unclear. The CDR3 has 15 residues. Germline lookup yields CDR1 SEHNR and CDR2 FQNEAQ (reference sequence). V lost 1 base and J lost 0, with 7 bases in between. The CDR3 DNA follows: TGTGCCAGCAGCTTAGGGGAGAATAGCAATCAGCCCCAGCATTTT. It is translated as CASSLGENSNQPQHF.

J is TRBJ2-3 and V is TRBV6-4; D might be TRBD2 (6 bases). Trimming left V 8 bases short and J 2 bases short, with 14 bases between. CDR1 is MRHNA and CDR2 is SNTAGT in the germline V gene. CDR3 size: 14 residues. The CDR3 is CASARTGDTDTQYF. The CDR3 DNA is TGTGCCAGCGCCAGGACGGGGGACACAGATACGCAGTATTTT.

This chain connects TRBV6-1 to TRBJ2-3; D possibly corresponds to TRBD1 (6 bases). Trimming took 2 bases from V and 1 from J, leaving 13 bases between them. This CDR3 has 16 amino acids. Germline loops: CDR1 MNHNS, CDR2 SASEGT. The CDR3 DNA sequence: TGTGCCAGCAGTGAAACCCAGGGGAGTGGCACAGATACGCAGTATTTT. Translated, it gives CASSETQGSGTDTQYF.

The chain joins TRBV4-1 to TRBJ1-1; a possible D gene is TRBD1 (6 bases). V lost 1 base, J lost 3 bases, and 15 bases lay in between. CDR1 is MGHRA, CDR2 YSYEKL, per germline. This CDR3 contains 16 residues. DNA of the CDR3: TGCGCCAGCAGCCAAGTACGGGGGGCAGAGGACACTGAAGCTTTCTTT. It is translated as CASSQVRGAEDTEAFF.

CDR3 bases: TGCAGTGCTAGTAGCCGGGACACCTACGAGCAGTACTTC. Encoded protein: CSASSRDTYEQYF. The chain links TRBV20-1 to TRBJ2-7; tentative D call: TRBD1 (6 bases). Trimming took 3 bases from V and 2 from J, leaving 11 bases between them. The CDR3 is 13 residues long. Germline V gives CDR1 DFQATT, CDR2 SNEGSKA (reference sequence).